The sequence of this T cell receptor (beta chain) was determined in a study of cytomegalovirus exposure and HLA in healthy donors. V lost 1 base and J lost 8; bases outside the gene matches: 7. CDR3 length equals 15 residues. Germline CDR1 is LGHNA and CDR2 is YSLEER. The PCR made use of 60 Vbeta and 13 Jbeta primers. Sequencing was performed with immunoSEQ multiplex PCR; in TCRdb, only in-frame clones are kept and a portion is missing. The sample yields approximately 150,000 clones, approximately 79% seen once. Comment on this clone: The target antigen is unknown.

Findings and limits, study-wide: Among TCR beta chains of equal frequency, HLA-associated ones were more clonally expanded in a later analysis.

The genes are TRBV4-3 and TRBJ2-1, with TRBD2 matching over 8 bases. Material for sequencing was PBMCs. The sequence came from a man aged 55-75 years in good health and CMV-seronegative. The CDR3 sequence: CASSQVLGRDDEQFF. For the CDR3, the DNA is TGCGCCAGCAGCCAAGTTCTCGGGAGGGATGATGAGCAGTTCTTC.